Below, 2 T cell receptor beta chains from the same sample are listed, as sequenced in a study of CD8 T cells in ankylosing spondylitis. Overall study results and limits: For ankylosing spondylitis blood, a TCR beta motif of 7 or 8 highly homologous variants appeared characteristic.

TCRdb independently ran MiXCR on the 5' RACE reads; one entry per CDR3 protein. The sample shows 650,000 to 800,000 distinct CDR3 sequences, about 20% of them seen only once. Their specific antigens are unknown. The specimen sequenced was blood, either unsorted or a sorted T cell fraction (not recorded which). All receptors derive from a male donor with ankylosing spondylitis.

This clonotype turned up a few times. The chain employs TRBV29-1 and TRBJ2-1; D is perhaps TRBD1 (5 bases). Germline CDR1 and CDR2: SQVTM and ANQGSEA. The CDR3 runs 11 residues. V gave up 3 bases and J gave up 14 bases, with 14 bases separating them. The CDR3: CSVDIGAEEFF. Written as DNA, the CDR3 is TGCAGCGTTGATATTGGGGCCGAGGAGTTCTTC.

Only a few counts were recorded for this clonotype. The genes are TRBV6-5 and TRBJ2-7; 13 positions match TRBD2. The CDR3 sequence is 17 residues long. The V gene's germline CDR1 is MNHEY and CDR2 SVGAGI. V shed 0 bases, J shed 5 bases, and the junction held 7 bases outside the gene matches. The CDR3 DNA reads TGTGCCAGCAGTTACTCCGGACTAGCGGGAGCCAGGGACGAGCAGTACTTC. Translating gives CASSYSGLAGARDEQYF.